These T cell receptor beta chains were read from a single sample in a study of blood T cell repertoires in COVID-19. Only in-frame clones appear in the TCRdb table, and some are missing; sequencing was by immunoSEQ multiplex PCR. Here the sample spans fewer than 200,000 clones, around 89% being singletons. Sequences were obtained from peripheral blood. These receptors were obtained from a man aged 55-75 years with acute or convalescent COVID-19. Both conserved end residues are part of each CDR3. The order of the fields is J gene, clone size, V gene, D gene, CDR3 protein, CDR3 DNA. D genes are given only for firm matches. A clone size is listed for some rows: how often the clone was seen (once, few, many), or a class if it is expanded.

TRBJ1-5,NA,TRBV12-5,NA,CASGPGQTSWPQHF,TGTGCTAGTGGCCCCGGACAGACCAGCTGGCCCCAGCATTTT
TRBJ1-5,NA,TRBV6-5,NA,CASSREGRQPQHF,TGTGCCAGCAGTAGGGAGGGAAGGCAGCCCCAGCATTTT
TRBJ1-3,NA,TRBV7-9,TRBD1,CASRYRTGGNSDTIYF,TGTGCCAGCAGATACCGGACAGGGGGCAACAGCGACACCATATATTTT
TRBJ2-7,NA,TRBV25-1,NA,CASSEEAPYEQYF,TGTGCCAGCAGTGAAGAGGCCCCCTACGAGCAGTACTTC
TRBJ2-1,NA,TRBV7-9,TRBD2,CASSIGLAGDNEQFF,TGTGCCAGCAGCATTGGACTAGCGGGAGACAATGAGCAGTTCTTC
TRBJ1-1,NA,TRBV5-1,NA,CASSLEGATEAFF,TGCGCCAGCAGCTTGGAAGGGGCTACTGAAGCTTTCTTT
TRBJ2-3,NA,TRBV21-1,NA,CAVLLGRGSTDTQYF,TGTGCCGTCCTACTTGGGCGGGGGAGCACAGATACGCAGTATTTT
TRBJ1-3,once,TRBV24-1,NA,CATSDYTDGNTIYF,TGTGCCACCAGTGATTACACAGATGGAAACACCATATATTTT
TRBJ2-7,NA,TRBV12-3/TRBV12-4,NA,CASSLVRGYEQYF,TGTGCCAGCAGTTTAGTCAGGGGATACGAGCAGTACTTC
TRBJ2-6,NA,TRBV6-5,NA,CASSYRPGVRANVLTF,TGTGCCAGCAGTTACCGGCCGGGTGTCAGGGCCAACGTCCTGACTTTC
TRBJ1-4,NA,TRBV29-1,TRBD1,CSVADRGLEKLFF,TGCAGCGTAGCGGACAGGGGGCTTGAAAAACTGTTTTTT
TRBJ2-7,NA,TRBV6-5,NA,CASRSSGSSFEQYF,TGTGCCAGCAGGAGCTCAGGGTCGTCCTTCGAGCAGTACTTC
TRBJ2-7,NA,TRBV19,TRBD1,CASSVGQSFYEQYF,TGTGCCAGTAGTGTGGGACAGAGTTTCTACGAGCAGTACTTC
TRBJ2-2,NA,TRBV7-3,TRBD2,CASSLRTSGEITGELFF,TGTGCCAGCAGCTTAAGGACTAGCGGGGAGATCACCGGGGAGCTGTTTTTT
TRBJ2-3,NA,TRBV18,NA,CASSPHPSTDTQYF,TGTGCCAGCTCACCACATCCGAGCACAGATACGCAGTATTTT
TRBJ1-1,NA,TRBV6-1,NA,CASSERRETEAFF,TGTGCCAGCAGTGAAAGGAGGGAAACTGAAGCTTTCTTT
TRBJ1-5,NA,TRBV7-2,NA,CASSSAGNQPQHF,TGTGCCAGCAGCTCCGCAGGTAATCAGCCCCAGCATTTT
TRBJ2-6,NA,TRBV7-8,NA,CASSQTASGANVLTF,TGTGCCAGCAGCCAGACAGCCTCTGGGGCCAACGTCCTGACTTTC
TRBJ1-3,once,TRBV19,NA,CASSPWTNSGNTIYF,TGTGCCAGTAGTCCCTGGACAAACTCTGGAAACACCATATATTTT